This T cell receptor beta chain was obtained from a study of blood T cell repertoires in COVID-19. Study information: In each case, the material was cDNA or gDNA derived from T cells, B-cell-depleted T cells, or PBMCs.

The CDR3 runs 18 residues. Authors' methods: How many nucleated cells were present was estimated from reference gene primer amplification. Generated by immunoSEQ multiplex PCR, the TCRdb table keeps only in-frame clones and is missing some. V, J and clone size derive from that table, while D and trimming were established from the DNA sequence. The data contain more than 110,000 clones, about 84% of them seen just once; the ten biggest clones take up under 2%. Clinical history reported by participants formed the basis on which cohorts were assigned. The sequencing sample was made of PBMCs or T cells enriched from blood (not recorded which). The clonotype was recovered from a woman between 18 and 29 years old who had been exposed to COVID-19. The chain is built from TRBV12-1 and TRBJ2-1; TRBD2, the D gene given by the table, was not confirmed from the DNA. TRBV12-1 is assigned pseudogene status. The CDR3 DNA is TGTGCCAGCAGCCGCAAACTAGCGCCAGAGACTGGGGGGGATGAGCAGTTCTTC. Amino acids: CASSRKLAPETGGDEQFF.